The 27 T cell receptor beta chains reported below all come from one sample, sequenced in a study of T cell responses to AZD1222 COVID-19 vaccine (dated by TCRdb to about 2021). The library was built by means of the immunoSEQ multiplex PCR assay. The table comes from immuneACCESS by way of TCRdb, which keeps in-frame sequences with V and J called. Part of the clones is missing from these tables; in studies checked, under half for an unresolved V gene and the rest for unknown reasons. This sample lists 150,000 or so clones; 88% were detected once. Around 3% of the sample is in the top ten clones. Per the publication, the time point label means: baseline before first vaccination. Sequencing was performed on peripheral blood, taken on day 0 of AZD1222 vaccination. The origin of the receptors is an adult in good health.

This clone showed up just a few times. The chain combines TRBV5-1 with TRBJ1-6; D gene ambiguous. Trimming shortened V by 0 bases and J by 7 bases, and 8 bases separated the two germline ends. The CDR3 spans 14 residues. In germline, CDR1 is SGHRS, CDR2 YFSETQ. In DNA, the CDR3 is TGCGCCAGCAGCTTGGGGACGAGGAATTCACCCCTCCACTTT. It yields the protein CASSLGTRNSPLHF.

Points on this clone: Within the sample, other DNA sequences also encode this same CDR3. The chain is built from TRBV19 and TRBJ1-4, with D uncertain. The V end lost 9 bases, the J end lost 2 bases, and 10 bases lay between the germline ends. This CDR3 comprises 13 residues. The V gene's germline CDR1 is LNHDA and CDR2 SQIVND (reference sequence). The CDR3 region is CASRRQTNEKLFF. Written as DNA, the CDR3 is TGTGCCAGCCGGAGGCAGACTAATGAAAAACTGTTTTTT. Filled out from reference TRBV19 and TRBJ1-4, the complete variable domain reads DGGITQSPKYLFRKEGQNVTLSCEQNLNHDAMYWYRQDPGQGLRLIYYSQIVNDFQKGDIAEGYSVSREKKESFPLTVTSAQKNPTAFYLCASRRQTNEKLFFGSGTQLSVL.

The V and J genes are TRBV6-5 and TRBJ1-1, with D uncertain. The V end lost 5 bases, the J end lost 0 bases, and 10 bases lay between the germline ends. CDR1 and CDR2 from the germline V gene are MNHEY and SVGAGI. CDR3 size: 14 residues. The DNA of the CDR3 is TGTGCCAGCAGTCCACAGAGCATGAACACTGAAGCTTTCTTT. Its protein is CASSPQSMNTEAFF.

The chain uses TRBV7-3 and TRBJ2-3, with unresolved D. V was trimmed by 1 base and J by 6 bases, leaving 8 bases between them. Germline V gene data show CDR1 as SGHTA and CDR2 as FQGTGA. CDR3 length: 13 amino acids. CDR3 DNA: TGTGCCAGCAGCTTAAACTCGGGCGATACGCAGTATTTT. Protein sequence: CASSLNSGDTQYF.

This clone was picked up one time. J is TRBJ2-3 and V is TRBV6-5, with TRBD1 identical over 9 bases. The V segment lost 4 bases and the J segment 7 bases; nucleotides outside the gene matches: 6. CDR1 is MNHEY, CDR2 SVGAGI, per germline. The length of the CDR3 is 14 residues. The CDR3 protein is CASSWDRAVNTQYF. The CDR3 bases are TGTGCCAGCAGTTGGGACAGGGCGGTGAATACGCAGTATTTT.

The V call is TRBV6-2 or TRBV6-3, the J call TRBJ1-1, with a tentative D call TRBD1 (5 bases). Trimming stripped 4 bases from V and 1 base from J, with 7 bases between. Germline assignment: CDR1 MNHEY and CDR2 SVGEGT. This CDR3 is built from 13 residues. CDR3 in DNA: TGTGCCAGCAGTTTGACAGAGAACACTGAAGCTTTCTTT. Its protein is CASSLTENTEAFF.

The V call is TRBV7-2, the J call TRBJ2-1; TRBD1 or TRBD2 may be the D gene (6 bases each). The V and J ends lost 1 base and 9 bases respectively, with 13 bases between them. CDR3 length: 14 residues. Germline CDR1 is SGHTA and CDR2 is FQGNSA. The CDR3 region has the DNA TGTGCCAGCAGCTTAGGTCGGGGGCAGGGTGAGCAGTTCTTC. Protein product: CASSLGRGQGEQFF.

The chain recombines TRBV6-2 or TRBV6-3 with TRBJ1-1; 7 nucleotides align to TRBD1. Germline V gene data show CDR1 as MNHEY and CDR2 as SVGEGT. The trim removed 2 bases at V and 10 bases at J, leaving 10 bases unmatched. This CDR3 is built from 14 residues. The CDR3 nucleotides are TGTGCCAGCAGTTACGCCGGCCGGGCAGGGGGAGCTTTCTTT. It specifies CASSYAGRAGGAFF.

This clone was detected once. The chain employs TRBV11-2 and TRBJ2-7; D uncertain. The germline gives CDR1 SGHAT, CDR2 FQNNGV. The CDR3 contains 14 residues. Trimming shortened V by 2 bases and J by 5 bases, and 13 bases separated the two germline ends. CDR3: CASSLMLVSHEQYF. As DNA, the CDR3 is TGTGCCAGCAGCTTAATGCTAGTTTCCCACGAGCAGTACTTC.

This chain uses TRBV9 with TRBJ2-5; a possible D gene is TRBD1 (7 bases). V dropped 0 bases and J dropped 2 bases, with 14 bases sitting between them. Germline CDR1 and CDR2: SGDLS and YYNGEE. This CDR3 contains 16 residues. The CDR3 bases are TGTGCCAGCAGCGTAGCTCGGCAGGGGGGTCAAGAGACCCAGTACTTC. Its protein is CASSVARQGGQETQYF.

A word on this clone: Other DNA sequences in this sample translate to the same CDR3. V is TRBV9 and J is TRBJ1-3; D unclear. V dropped 0 bases and J dropped 0 bases, with 4 bases sitting between them. CDR1 is SGDLS, CDR2 YYNGEE, per germline. This CDR3 comprises 14 residues. For the CDR3, the DNA is TGTGCCAGCAGCGTAGCCAGCTCTGGAAACACCATATATTTT. Its protein product is CASSVASSGNTIYF. Looking up the rest from reference TRBV9 and TRBJ1-3 gives the full variable domain: DSGVTQTPKHLITATGQRVTLRCSPRSGDLSVYWYQQSLDQGLQFLIQYYNGEERAKGNILERFSAQQFPDLHSELNLSSLELGDSALYFCASSVASSGNTIYFGEGSWLTVV.

In this sample, this clone turned up a few times. The chain joins TRBV6-4 to TRBJ2-5, with a possible D match to TRBD1 (6 bases). Germline V gene data show CDR1 as MRHNA and CDR2 as SNTAGT. The CDR3 loop spans 15 amino acids. Trimming left V 2 bases short and J 1 base short, with 11 bases between. As DNA, the CDR3 is TGTGCCAGCAGTGACCAACAGGGAATCCAAGAGACCCAGTACTTC. It translates to CASSDQQGIQETQYF.

The V call is TRBV10-3, the J call TRBJ2-7, with D hard to call. CDR3 size: 13 residues. Germline V gives CDR1 ENHRY, CDR2 SYGVKD. V lost 0 bases and J 3 bases, leaving 6 bases between the germline ends. The CDR3: CAISESLIYEQYF. The DNA for the CDR3 is TGTGCCATCAGTGAGTCTCTGATCTACGAGCAGTACTTC.

The rearrangement joins TRBV7-9 to TRBJ1-1; D is perhaps TRBD1 (5 bases). Trimming took 5 bases from V and 3 from J, leaving 10 bases between them. The CDR3 length is 13 residues. Per germline, CDR1 SEHNR and CDR2 FQNEAQ (reference sequence). The CDR3 DNA reads as TGTGCCAGCAGCCACGGACAAGACACTGAAGCTTTCTTT. It is translated as CASSHGQDTEAFF.

The chain employs TRBV9 and TRBJ2-3, with 7 bases matching TRBD1. The CDR3 length is 16 residues. The V and J ends lost 0 bases and 3 bases, in that order; junction bases with no gene match: 7. Per germline, CDR1 SGDLS and CDR2 YYNGEE. The CDR3, as DNA: TGTGCCAGCAGCGTAGATCACAGGGGCACGACAGATACGCAGTATTTT. This translates into CASSVDHRGTTDTQYF.

The CDR3 sequence: CASSPGLAGDNEQFF. CDR3 bases: TGTGCCAGCAGCCCCGGACTAGCGGGGGACAATGAGCAGTTCTTC. The chain combines TRBV7-2 with TRBJ2-1; the match to TRBD2 covers 13 bases. V gave up 5 bases and J gave up 5 bases; unmatched junction bases: 3. Germline assignment: CDR1 SGHTA and CDR2 FQGNSA. This CDR3 region has 15 residues.

This clone showed up just once. The chain joins TRBV6-6 to TRBJ1-6; no reliable D call. V was pared by 5 bases and J by 6 bases, with 14 bases between. Germline CDR1 MNHNY, CDR2 SVGAGI (reference sequence). This CDR3 comprises 15 residues. CDR3: CASSELRQPNSPLHF. Written as DNA, the CDR3 is TGTGCCAGCAGTGAGTTACGCCAGCCTAATTCACCCCTCCACTTT.

This clone was recorded only once. This chain links TRBV20-1 with TRBJ2-2; no definite D call. Germline CDR1 and CDR2: DFQATT and SNEGSKA (reference sequence). Trimming cost V 3 bases and J 6 bases, with 5 bases left between them. This CDR3 has 11 residues. CDR3 in amino acids: CSASRAGELFF. The DNA of the CDR3 is TGCAGTGCTAGTAGGGCCGGGGAGCTGTTTTTT.

The V and J genes are TRBV10-3 and TRBJ2-7, with D possibly being TRBD1 (5 bases). Germline assignment: CDR1 ENHRY and CDR2 SYGVKD. The CDR3 contains 13 residues. V was clipped by 2 bases and J by 3 bases, with 8 bases between them. CDR3 in DNA: TGTGCCATCAGTGAGGGGGCAGGCTACGAGCAGTACTTC. It codes for CAISEGAGYEQYF.

The chain combines TRBV7-9 with TRBJ1-3; weak D call: TRBD1 (6 bases). V was shortened by 5 bases and J by 0 bases, with 11 bases between the two germline ends. From germline, CDR1 is SEHNR and CDR2 FQNEAQ (reference sequence). The CDR3 loop spans 15 amino acids. The CDR3 is CASSEGGVSGNTIYF. DNA of the CDR3: TGTGCCAGCAGCGAAGGGGGAGTCTCTGGAAACACCATATATTTT. Complete variable domain (other parts from reference TRBV7-9 and TRBJ1-3): DTGVSQNPRHKITKRGQNVTFRCDPISEHNRLYWYRQTLGQGPEFLTYFQNEAQLEKSRLLSDRFSAERPKGSFSTLEIQRTEQGDSAMYLCASSEGGVSGNTIYFGEGSWLTVV.

The J gene is TRBJ2-2, the V gene TRBV11-1; D is perhaps TRBD2 (6 bases). The V end lost 8 bases, the J end lost 0 bases, and 10 bases lay between the germline ends. Germline V gene lookup returns CDR1 SGHAT and CDR2 FQDESV (reference sequence). The CDR3 extends over 14 amino acids. In nucleotides, the CDR3 is TGTGCCAGCCGGGGGATACCGAACACCGGGGAGCTGTTTTTT. It yields the protein CASRGIPNTGELFF.

V and J are TRBV9 and TRBJ1-4; maybe TRBD1 (5 bases). V was pared by 3 bases and J by 2 bases, with 11 bases between. Germline values: CDR1 SGDLS, CDR2 YYNGEE. The CDR3 has 15 residues. CDR3 loop: CASSAGRGTNEKLFF. The CDR3 DNA follows: TGTGCCAGCAGCGCCGGAAGGGGTACTAATGAAAAACTGTTTTTT.

The chain has TRBV28 and TRBJ1-1; weak D call: TRBD1 (5 bases). Trimming removed 6 bases at V and 1 base at J, with 9 bases between. Germline V gene lookup returns CDR1 MDHEN and CDR2 SYDVKM. The CDR3 has 13 amino acids. This CDR3 is CASRDTQNTEAFF. The CDR3 DNA is TGTGCCAGCAGGGACACCCAGAACACTGAAGCTTTCTTT.

J is TRBJ2-2 and V is TRBV7-9; tentative D call: TRBD1 (6 bases). Germline V lookup: CDR1 SEHNR, CDR2 FQNEAQ (reference sequence). The CDR3 is 14 amino acids. The V and J ends lost 5 bases and 1 base respectively, with 8 bases between them. CDR3 bases: TGTGCCAGCAGCCCGGGACAGAACACCGGGGAGCTGTTTTTT. The encoded protein is CASSPGQNTGELFF. The full variable domain, in which reference TRBV7-9 and TRBJ2-2 provide the parts outside the CDR3, is DTGVSQNPRHKITKRGQNVTFRCDPISEHNRLYWYRQTLGQGPEFLTYFQNEAQLEKSRLLSDRFSAERPKGSFSTLEIQRTEQGDSAMYLCASSPGQNTGELFFGEGSRLTVL.

The chain links TRBV6-5 to TRBJ2-6; the D is unclear. The germline V gene has CDR1 MNHEY and CDR2 SVGAGI. The germline V and J ends were trimmed by 8 bases and 2 bases, with 13 bases remaining between them. The CDR3 length is 15 residues. CDR3 DNA: TGTGCCAGCTGGATGTCCGGTCCTGGGGCCAACGTCCTGACTTTC. Protein: CASWMSGPGANVLTF.

The chain couples TRBV10-3 to TRBJ2-2; a possible D gene is TRBD1 (7 bases). V was trimmed by 4 bases and J by 5 bases, leaving 14 bases between them. Germline values: CDR1 ENHRY, CDR2 SYGVKD. CDR3 length: 15 residues. The CDR3 region has the DNA TGTGCCATCAGTGGAGCAGGGGGAGGAACCGGGGAGCTGTTTTTT. Amino acids: CAISGAGGGTGELFF.

Comment on this clone: This CDR3 is also generated by other DNA sequences in the sample. The genes are TRBV4-3 and TRBJ1-1, with D maybe TRBD1 (5 bases). Trimming shortened V by 4 bases and J by 2 bases, and 11 bases separated the two germline ends. This CDR3 contains 14 residues. The germline V gene encodes CDR1 LGHNA and CDR2 YSLEER. CDR3 amino acids: CASSLGRGNTEAFF. The CDR3 DNA reads as TGCGCCAGCAGCCTAGGGAGGGGCAACACTGAAGCTTTCTTT.